The source of this TCR beta chain is a study of cytomegalovirus exposure and HLA in healthy donors. The PCR had 60 Vbeta and 13 Jbeta primers. Libraries were prepared by immunoSEQ multiplex PCR; TCRdb keeps only in-frame clonotypes and omits some of them. The table records some 130,000 clones, around 9.7% of them present only once. General study points: Reported results showed that the classifier diagnosed cytomegalovirus status with high specificity and sensitivity. What a later analysis showed was that several of the most significant clusters appeared linked to common viral pathogens.

V lost 2 bases and J 1 base, leaving 3 bases between the germline ends. The CDR3 covers 11 residues. Germline CDR1 reads SQVTM; CDR2 reads ANQGSEA. This clone was seen a handful of times. The antigen remains unidentified. Each of the donors was a healthy bone marrow donor. V and J are TRBV29-1 and TRBJ2-7; D ambiguous. The clonotype originates from a man aged 50 to 60 in good health and CMV-seronegative. The specimen was PBMCs. CDR3 amino acids: CSVEQSYEQYF. DNA for the CDR3: TGCAGCGTTGAACAGTCCTACGAGCAGTACTTC.